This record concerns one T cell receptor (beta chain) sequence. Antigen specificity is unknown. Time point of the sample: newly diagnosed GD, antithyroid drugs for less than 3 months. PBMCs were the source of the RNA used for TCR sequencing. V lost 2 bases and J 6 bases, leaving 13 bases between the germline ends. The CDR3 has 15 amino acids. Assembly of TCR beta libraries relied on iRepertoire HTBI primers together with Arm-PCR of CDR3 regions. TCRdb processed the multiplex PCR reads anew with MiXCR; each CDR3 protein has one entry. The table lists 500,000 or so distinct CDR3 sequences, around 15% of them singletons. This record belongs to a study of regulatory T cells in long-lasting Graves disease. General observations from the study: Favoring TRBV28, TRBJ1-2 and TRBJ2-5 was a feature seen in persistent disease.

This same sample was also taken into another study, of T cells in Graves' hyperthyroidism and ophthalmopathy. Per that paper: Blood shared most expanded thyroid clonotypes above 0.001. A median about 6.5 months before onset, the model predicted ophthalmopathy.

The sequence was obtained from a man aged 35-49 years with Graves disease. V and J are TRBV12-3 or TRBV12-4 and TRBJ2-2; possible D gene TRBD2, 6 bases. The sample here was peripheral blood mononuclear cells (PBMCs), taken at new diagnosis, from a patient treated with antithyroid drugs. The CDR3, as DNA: TGTGCCAGCAGTTTATTCGGGAGTGGGGCCGGGGAGCTGTTTTTT. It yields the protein CASSLFGSGAGELFF.